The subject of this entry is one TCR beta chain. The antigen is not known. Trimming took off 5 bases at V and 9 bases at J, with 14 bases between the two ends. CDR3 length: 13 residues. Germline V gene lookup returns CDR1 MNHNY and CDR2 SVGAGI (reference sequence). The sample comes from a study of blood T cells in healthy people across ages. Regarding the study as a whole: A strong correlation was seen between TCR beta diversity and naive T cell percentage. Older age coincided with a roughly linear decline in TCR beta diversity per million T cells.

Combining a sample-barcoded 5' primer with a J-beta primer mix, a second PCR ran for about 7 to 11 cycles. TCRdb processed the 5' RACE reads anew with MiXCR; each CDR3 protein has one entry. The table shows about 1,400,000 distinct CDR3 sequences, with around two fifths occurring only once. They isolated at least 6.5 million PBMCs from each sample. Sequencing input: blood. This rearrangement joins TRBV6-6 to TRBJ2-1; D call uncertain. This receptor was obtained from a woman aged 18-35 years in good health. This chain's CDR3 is CASSPIRSAEQFF. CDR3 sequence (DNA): TGTGCCAGCAGTCCGATCAGGTCCGCTGAGCAGTTCTTC.